Following are 15 T cell receptor beta chains from one sample sequenced in a study of blood T cell repertoires in COVID-19. Using immunoSEQ multiplex PCR, the repertoire was profiled, and TCRdb retains in-frame clones only, with some absent. The sample consists of roughly 110,000 clones, 70% to 90% of them appearing once. The sequenced sample was peripheral blood. The source of these receptors is a middle-aged man with acute or convalescent COVID-19.

This clone has just a few counts. CDR3 bases: TGCAGCGTTGTGGGGGACAGGGGGCGCTTGTACACTGAAGCTTTCTTT. Translation gives CSVVGDRGRLYTEAFF. V is TRBV29-1 and J is TRBJ1-1; TRBD1 matches at 12 bases. The V segment lost 4 bases and the J segment 3 bases; nucleotides outside the gene matches: 9. Germline CDR1 reads SQVTM; CDR2 reads ANQGSEA. This CDR3 comprises 16 residues.

This clone was seen once. The genes are TRBV7-8 and TRBJ2-7; D is ambiguous. V was pared by 1 base and J by 2 bases, with 6 bases between. CDR1 is SGHVS and CDR2 is FQNEAQ in the germline V gene. This CDR3 spans 13 amino acids. CDR3 DNA: TGTGCCAGCAGCTTAGACTACACCTACGAGCAGTACTTC. This translates into CASSLDYTYEQYF.

The chain combines TRBV24-1 with TRBJ2-7, with 7 bases that match TRBD1. After removal of 3 bases from V and 3 bases from J, the junction contained 7 bases not matched to a gene. The CDR3 spans 15 residues. Germline CDR1 KGHDR, CDR2 SFDVKD. CDR3 coding DNA: TGTGCCACCAGTGATCCCACAACAGGGGACTACGAGCAGTACTTC. Encoded protein: CATSDPTTGDYEQYF.

The rearrangement uses TRBV5-6 and TRBJ2-2, with TRBD2 matching over 9 bases. This CDR3 has 17 amino acids. Looked up from germline, CDR1 is SGHDT and CDR2 is YYEEEE. After removal of 3 bases from V and 1 base from J, the junction contained 7 bases not matched to a gene. CDR3 bases: TGTGCCAGCAGCTCTAGCGGGGCGGGACTGAACACCGGGGAGCTGTTTTTT. Amino acids: CASSSSGAGLNTGELFF.

The rearrangement links TRBV2 to TRBJ2-3, with TRBD2 matching 7 bases. From germline, CDR1 is SNHLY and CDR2 FYNNEI. V was clipped by 0 bases and J by 0 bases; unmatched bases: 3. There are 16 residues in the CDR3. The CDR3: CASSEAGGTSTDTQYF. DNA for the CDR3: TGTGCCAGCAGTGAAGCGGGGGGGACTAGCACAGATACGCAGTATTTT.

The chain is built from TRBV5-8 and TRBJ2-7, with 12 bases that match TRBD2. J lost 5 bases, V lost 4 bases, and 10 bases had no gene match. Germline V gives CDR1 SGHTS, CDR2 YDEGEE. The CDR3 loop spans 16 amino acids. The CDR3 loop is CASSPTTLAGGDEQYF. The CDR3 DNA is TGTGCCAGCAGCCCTACTACCCTAGCGGGGGGGGACGAGCAGTACTTC.

V is TRBV5-1 and J is TRBJ2-7; a weak D match, TRBD2 (5 bases). The germline CDR1 and CDR2 sequences are SGHRS and YFSETQ. The CDR3 has 11 residues. The V and J ends lost 5 bases and 4 bases respectively, with 7 bases between them. The CDR3: CASRGGYEQYF. In DNA, the CDR3 is TGCGCCAGCAGAGGAGGATACGAGCAGTACTTC.

This sequence joins TRBV15 and TRBJ1-1, with 9 nucleotides matching TRBD1. The germline CDR1 and CDR2 sequences are LNHNV and YYDKDF (reference sequence). The CDR3 runs 15 residues. The trim removed 3 bases at V and 2 bases at J, leaving 4 bases unmatched. CDR3 nucleotides: TGTGCCACCAGCAGTATGACAGGGGGAAACACTGAAGCTTTCTTT. It yields the protein CATSSMTGGNTEAFF.

The rearrangement uses TRBV5-4 and TRBJ2-2; D possibly corresponds to TRBD1 (8 bases). CDR1 and CDR2 from the germline V gene are SGHNT and YYREEE (reference sequence). The CDR3 is made up of 14 amino acids. V lost 5 bases and J 6 bases, leaving 14 bases between the germline ends. The CDR3 coding sequence is TGTGCCAGCAGACTACAGGGGGGGGCCGGGGAGCTGTTTTTT. Amino acid sequence: CASRLQGGAGELFF.

The V call is TRBV5-1, the J call TRBJ2-1; maybe TRBD1 (5 bases). The CDR3 loop spans 13 amino acids. The ends were cut back, 9 bases at V and 8 bases at J, with 18 bases in the middle. Germline lookup yields CDR1 SGHRS and CDR2 YFSETQ. The DNA of the CDR3 is TGCGCCACCCGACAGACCTTGGCGGATGAGCAGTTCTTC. Residues: CATRQTLADEQFF.

This chain connects TRBV24-1 to TRBJ2-1; D is perhaps TRBD1 (6 bases). Germline-derived CDR1 and CDR2 are KGHDR and SFDVKD. V was pared by 4 bases and J by 4 bases, with 19 bases between. There are 17 residues in the CDR3. The CDR3 region is CATSDPGQKGTYNEQFF. In DNA form, the CDR3 reads TGTGCCACCAGTGACCCCGGACAGAAAGGGACATACAATGAGCAGTTCTTC.

There are a few counts of this clone. The gene calls are TRBV24-1 and TRBJ1-5, with D perhaps matching TRBD1 (6 bases). Germline V gene lookup returns CDR1 KGHDR and CDR2 SFDVKD. The CDR3 is 15 residues long. The ends were cut back, 7 bases at V and 1 base at J, with 13 bases in the middle. The CDR3 spells CATSAGGFSNQPQHF. DNA for the CDR3: TGTGCCACCAGCGCTGGGGGCTTCAGCAATCAGCCCCAGCATTTT.

The genes are TRBV5-6 and TRBJ2-7; TRBD1 aligns across 7 bases. Trimming removed 3 bases from V and 2 bases from J; junction bases left unmatched: 8. Germline V CDR1 and CDR2: SGHDT, YYEEEE. This CDR3 comprises 15 residues. CDR3 region: CASSSGRQGTYEQYF. CDR3 bases: TGTGCCAGCAGCTCGGGAAGACAGGGTACCTACGAGCAGTACTTC.

The genes are TRBV5-1 and TRBJ2-2; 11 nucleotides align to TRBD2. The CDR3 sequence is 15 residues long. With 4 bases clipped from V and 7 bases from J, the junction kept 6 bases outside the gene matches. Germline V CDR1 and CDR2: SGHRS, YFSETQ. The CDR3 coding sequence is TGCGCCAGCAGCCCGGATCTAGCGGGGGGCGGGGAGCTGTTTTTT. It codes for CASSPDLAGGGELFF.

The chain employs TRBV27 and TRBJ2-3; 8 positions match TRBD1. The CDR3 consists of 17 residues. Unmatched junction bases numbered 13, after V lost 0 bases and J lost 8 bases. The germline CDR1 and CDR2 sequences are MNHEY and SMNVEV (reference sequence). The DNA of the CDR3 is TGTGCCAGCAGTTTATCCCGCGGACAGGGTTGGGATCGTACGCAGTATTTT. Its translation: CASSLSRGQGWDRTQYF.